These T cell receptor beta chains were read from a single sample in a study of cytomegalovirus exposure and HLA in healthy donors. The assay was immunoSEQ multiplex PCR, and TCRdb's table has in-frame clones only and misses some. This sample's clone table lists around 100,000 clones. The sequenced material came from PBMCs. The origin of the receptors is a man aged 35-49 years in good health and CMV-seropositive. The CDR3 runs from the conserved cysteine through the conserved F or W. A D gene is named only where the DNA matches it firmly.

j_call | d_call | v_call | cdr3_nt | cdr3_aa
TRBJ1-2 | TRBD1 | TRBV2 | TGTGCCAGCAGTGAACTGGGACAGGGGGCGAGGGGCTACACCTTC | CASSELGQGARGYTF
TRBJ1-1 | . | TRBV29-1 | TGCAGCGTTGAAGGGGCCTTGAACACTGAAGCTTTCTTT | CSVEGALNTEAFF
TRBJ2-1 | TRBD2 | TRBV10-2 | TGCGCCAGCGATCCCGGAGCGGGAGTTTACAATGAGCAGTTCTTC | CASDPGAGVYNEQFF
TRBJ2-7 | TRBD1 | TRBV10-3 | TGTGCCATCAGCCGGACAGGGACTGAAGAGCAGTACTTC | CAISRTGTEEQYF
TRBJ2-7 | . | TRBV29-1 | TGCAGCGCCACGACTAGCTCCTACGAGCAGTACTTC | CSATTSSYEQYF
TRBJ2-7 | . | TRBV9 | TGTGCCAGCAGCGTATCAGGACAAGCCGAGCAGTACTTC | CASSVSGQAEQYF
TRBJ2-7 | . | TRBV6-6 | TGTGCCAGCAGAATCGGCCCGGGTAGGGGCGAGGAGCAGTACTTC | CASRIGPGRGEEQYF
TRBJ2-3 | . | TRBV4-2 | TGTGCCAGCAGCCAAGATGGAGTTGGAGCGAGAGATACGCAGTATTTT | CASSQDGVGARDTQYF
TRBJ2-5 | . | TRBV7-2 | TGTGCCAGCAGCTTATCCGGAGCCCAAGAGACCCAGTACTTC | CASSLSGAQETQYF
TRBJ1-1 | . | TRBV19 | TGTGCCAGTAATGGGGGGAAGTACACTGAAGCTTTCTTT | CASNGGKYTEAFF
TRBJ2-5 | TRBD2 | TRBV5-1 | TGCGCCAGCAGCTCCGGCACGAGCGGGAGGGCCGAGGAGAAGACCCAGTACTTC | CASSSGTSGRAEEKTQYF
TRBJ2-7 | TRBD1 | TRBV10-3 | TGTGCCATCAGTCGACAGGGGGCGGTGTACGAGCAGTACTTC | CAISRQGAVYEQYF
TRBJ2-1 | . | TRBV18 | TGTGCCAGCTCACCACCCTCCGGGAAGGGCGATGAGCAGTTCTTC | CASSPPSGKGDEQFF
TRBJ2-7 | TRBD1 | TRBV7-2 | TGTGCCAGCAGCTTCGACAGGGACCCTTACTACGAGCAGTACTTC | CASSFDRDPYYEQYF
TRBJ2-7 | TRBD2 | TRBV10-3 | TGTGCCATCAGCCAGACTAGCGGGATCTCCTACGAGCAGTACTTC | CAISQTSGISYEQYF
TRBJ2-1 | TRBD2 | TRBV14 | TGTGCCAGCAGCCAACTTAGCGGGAGGGTATACAATGAGCAGTTCTTC | CASSQLSGRVYNEQFF
TRBJ1-5 | . | TRBV30 | TGTGCCTGGAGAGCCGGGAATAGCAATCAGCCCCAGCATTTT | CAWRAGNSNQPQHF
TRBJ2-2 | TRBD1 | TRBV7-9 | TGTGCCAGCTCCTTACGGACGGGACAGAGCACCGGGGAGCTGTTTTTT | CASSLRTGQSTGELFF
TRBJ2-4 | . | TRBV7-2 | TGTGCCAGCAGCCCACGGAGGGCCGTCCTAAACATTCAGTACTTC | CASSPRRAVLNIQYF
TRBJ1-3 | TRBD1 | TRBV19 | TGTGCCAGTCGGACAGGCGCTCACTCTGGAAACACCATATATTTT | CASRTGAHSGNTIYF